The clone carrying this TCR beta chain was seen repeatedly, ten times or more. Its antigen is unidentified. This sample was included in a study of human T cells and chemical hapten exposure. Study summary: Across samples, TCR yields varied, mostly owing to small differences in pooled library volumes.

Time point noted: healthy volunteer bleed at 6 weeks. Total RNA was extracted from unfractionated whole blood. Whole-study findings and limits: TCRs above 1 in 1000 frequency did not change with DPC sensitization.

The CDR3 consists of 14 residues. CDR1 and CDR2 from the germline V gene are SQVTM and ANQGSEA. Trimming at V came to 2 bases and at J to 7 bases, leaving 10 bases not matched to a gene. Library preparation tagged each individual cDNA molecule with a unique molecular identifier. TCRdb reanalysed the RACE reads using MiXCR and keeps one entry per CDR3 protein. The sample carries around 65,000 distinct CDR3 sequences, about 6.5% recorded once. Sequenced input: whole blood. The chain carries TRBV29-1 and TRBJ1-1, with 7 nucleotides matching TRBD1. The TCR originated in a female donor in good health. Some clones in this sample may be carry-over from other donors' samples. The CDR3 DNA sequence: TGCAGCGTTGAAAGGGACAGATCTGCGGTTGAAGCTTTCTTT. Its protein product is CSVERDRSAVEAFF.